Listed below are T cell receptor beta chains from one sample, sequenced in a study of graft-versus-host responses after intestinal transplantation. Antigen specificity for these receptors is unknown. Sequencing used immunoSEQ multiplex PCR; TCRdb keeps in-frame clones, though not all of them. Of 80,000 to 90,000 clones listed, roughly 88% are singletons. Sequences were derived from unstimulated CD4+ T cells sorted from spleen or lymph node cells, sampled before intestinal transplant. The receptors come from a human donor who received an intestinal transplant. CDR3s include the opening cysteine and the closing phenylalanine or tryptophan.

TRBV19	TRBJ2-7	CASSRDGGITSYEQYF
TRBV10-3	TRBJ2-2	CAISATGGHASNTGELFF
TRBV5-4	TRBJ1-5	CASSLGTDSNQPQHF
TRBV5-1	TRBJ1-4	CASSFGNEKLFF
TRBV19	TRBJ1-4	CASSMGPKEKLFF
TRBV25-1	TRBJ1-5	CASSGQNQPQHF
TRBV20-1	TRBJ1-1	CSADRERTFF
TRBV5-1	TRBJ2-7	CASSFTVFGYEQYF
TRBV5-1	TRBJ2-7	CASSLAIGTSFSQYF
TRBV21-1	TRBJ1-5	CASSKTVGTGGDQPQHF
TRBV5-1	TRBJ1-5	CASSLSPIGGNQPQHF
TRBV7-6	TRBJ2-5	CASSFFPGTASRKETQYF
TRBV7-8	TRBJ2-1	CASSLGPSGGVSYNEQFF
TRBV5-3	TRBJ2-1	CARRPGGYNEQFF
TRBV9	TRBJ2-2	CASSRQGAGELFF
TRBV4-1	TRBJ2-4	CASSQYGDSEPMRVSNIQYF
TRBV18	TRBJ2-7	CASSPGQGWEQYF
TRBV29-1	TRBJ2-3	CSVEATRMGTQYF
TRBV7-8	TRBJ2-1	CASSLRLAGGPDEQFF
TRBV6-6	TRBJ2-3	CASSQRGGEQYF
TRBV19	TRBJ2-5	CASSMTRTYQETQYF
TRBV18	TRBJ1-6	CASSSAGLPNSPLHF
TRBV5-8	TRBJ1-2	CASTLTLGYTF
TRBV6-5	TRBJ1-4	CASRTGDEKLFF
TRBV9	TRBJ1-2	CASSVFRSGDGYTF
TRBV25-1	TRBJ2-3	CASSEFRLPQYF
TRBV4-1	TRBJ2-7	CASSQVGRGSYEQYF
TRBV7-6	TRBJ1-1	CASTPGGRMNTEAFF
TRBV19	TRBJ1-3	CASSIPRYSGNTIYF
TRBV29-1	TRBJ2-5	CSVRTGSAQETQYF
TRBV6-6	TRBJ1-2	CASSTRDNEHYGYTF
TRBV6-5	TRBJ1-1	CASRTGYGEAFF
TRBV18	TRBJ2-5	CASSEGLGTQYF
TRBV28	TRBJ1-5	CASRTGGTPSNQPQHF
TRBV6-1	TRBJ1-1	CASSRPPGGTEAFF
TRBV6-5	TRBJ1-2	CASSPRDRYGYTF
TRBV10-1	TRBJ2-3	CASSVGGGGTDTQYF
TRBV10-3	TRBJ1-1	CATLRGQGDTEAFF
TRBV5-1	TRBJ2-1	CASSRGLEYNEQFF
TRBV5-5	TRBJ1-5	CASSGQDNQPQHF